This T cell receptor (beta chain) comes out of a study of shared clonotypes between healthy human individuals. As for this clone: Antigen specificity is unknown.

Study conclusions and caveats: In this cohort, only blood was sampled, and tissue repertoires likely differ.

A CD45RA+ naive subset and a CD45RA-negative memory subset were split from CD4+ cells. Libraries were prepared by immunoSEQ multiplex PCR; TCRdb keeps only in-frame clonotypes and omits some of them. Found here are 700,000 or so clones, roughly 70% of them singletons; the top ten hold less than 2%. This CDR3 is built from 18 residues. The V gene is TRBV21-1, the J gene TRBJ2-7; whether TRBD2, the table's D call, matches the DNA was not checked. TRBV21-1 is given as a pseudogene. Sequencing input: memory CD4+ T cells sorted from blood. As to subset: CD45RA-negative fraction. The sequence was obtained from a woman in her twenties or thirties in good health. CDR3 in amino acids: CASSCNSGFRSESYEQYF. The CDR3 DNA sequence: TGTGCCAGCAGCTGTAACAGCGGGTTTCGTTCGGAGTCCTACGAGCAGTACTTC.